This TCR beta chain was sequenced in a study of shared clonotypes between healthy human individuals. Across the whole study: The plates for each donor numbered three CD4 naive, three CD4 memory, two CD8 naive and one CD8 memory. Study outcomes and limitations: Sharing across a handful of donors was seen in around 5% of naive CD4 clonotypes. Naive subsets typically showed greater estimated richness than memory subsets.

About this clone itself: Its antigen is unidentified. Other DNA sequences in this sample translate to the same CDR3.

With 3 bases removed from V and 1 base from J, the gap between germline ends came to 7 bases. The CDR3 is 13 amino acids. In germline, CDR1 is SGHNT, CDR2 YYREEE (reference sequence). Template for every sorted-subset replicate PCR totaled approximately 0.2 ug DNA, some 30,000 T cell genomes. Profiled with immunoSEQ multiplex PCR; TCRdb holds only in-frame clones, not every one. The sample consists of around 2,000,000 clones, roughly 94% of them appearing once. The sequence was obtained from a man younger than 30 in good health. The chain uses TRBV5-4 and TRBJ2-5; D gene unclear. Sequencing was performed on naive CD4+ T cells sorted from blood. Subset here: CD45RA+ positively selected. Here the CDR3 reads CASSSRTQETQYF. The DNA for the CDR3 is TGTGCCAGCAGCTCTCGGACCCAAGAGACCCAGTACTTC.